Included here is one T cell receptor beta chain sequence, with context. Its target is unknown. Genomic DNA of every subset was divided equally among multiple immunoSEQ plates. Libraries were prepared by immunoSEQ multiplex PCR; TCRdb keeps only in-frame clonotypes and omits some of them. The table records 2 million to 2.5 million clones, approximately 95% of them present only once. The donors were adults (healthy and HIV-negative) with no recent acute infections or vaccinations. The source of the sample is a study of shared clonotypes between healthy human individuals. This CDR3 has 16 residues. With 3 bases removed from V and 1 base from J, the gap between germline ends came to 12 bases. Germline V gene data show CDR1 as LNHDA and CDR2 as SQIVND (reference sequence). Whole-study results and caveats: Compared with clonotypes that all four donors shared, non-shared clonotypes had lower generation probabilities. Among donors, clonotype sharing was expected to be affected by sequencing depth.

The V call is TRBV19, the J call TRBJ1-4; no firm D call. Sequencing was done on a sample of naive CD4+ T cells sorted from blood. Subset here: CD45RA+ positively selected. The receptor's source is a man aged 18 to 35 in good health. DNA of the CDR3: TGTGCCAGTAGTATCGGGCAGCAAGTAACTAATGAAAAACTGTTTTTT. Translation: CASSIGQQVTNEKLFF. Filled out from reference TRBV19 and TRBJ1-4, the complete variable domain reads DGGITQSPKYLFRKEGQNVTLSCEQNLNHDAMYWYRQDPGQGLRLIYYSQIVNDFQKGDIAEGYSVSREKKESFPLTVTSAQKNPTAFYLCASSIGQQVTNEKLFFGSGTQLSVL.